The next 4 T cell receptor beta chains were all read from a single sample in a study of radiotherapy plus CTLA-4 blockade in lung cancer. Repertoires were generated with immunoSEQ multiplex PCR, while TCRdb's copy carries only in-frame clones and drops some. The repertoire has 30,000 to 35,000 clones, roughly four fifths of them found once; the top ten carry just under 25%. Material: peripheral blood, obtained from a patient treated with radiotherapy plus ipilimumab. These receptors were obtained from a human donor with non-small cell lung cancer that progressed on radiotherapy plus ipilimumab.

The chain has TRBV7-6 and TRBJ2-7; 11 bases line up with TRBD2. The V segment lost 5 bases and the J segment 4 bases; nucleotides outside the gene matches: 19. Germline lookup yields CDR1 SGHVS and CDR2 FNYEAQ. This CDR3 spans 19 amino acids. DNA for the CDR3: TGTGCCAGCAGCCGATTATGGGGCCTAGCGGGGGGCCCCGGGTACGAGCAGTACTTC. Protein sequence: CASSRLWGLAGGPGYEQYF.

This chain connects TRBV6-1 to TRBJ1-4; tentatively, D is TRBD1 (5 bases). V lost 0 bases, J lost 5 bases, and 19 bases lay in between. The CDR3 consists of 18 residues. Germline CDR1 MNHNS, CDR2 SASEGT. Here the CDR3 DNA reads TGTGCCAGCAGTGAAGCGCTCCCAAGGGCAGGGAAGAATGAAAAACTGTTTTTT. Translation gives CASSEALPRAGKNEKLFF.

The J gene is TRBJ1-1, the V gene TRBV18; 9 positions match TRBD1. The CDR3 is made up of 13 amino acids. The trim removed 4 bases at V and 8 bases at J, leaving 5 bases unmatched. Germline-derived CDR1 and CDR2 are KGHSH and LQKENI. CDR3 coding DNA: TGTGCCAGCTCACTCGGGGGACAGGGAGAAGCTTTCTTT. Amino acid sequence: CASSLGGQGEAFF.

The V call is TRBV4-1, the J call TRBJ2-2, with a weak D call TRBD1 (5 bases). Germline V lookup: CDR1 MGHRA, CDR2 YSYEKL. There are 15 residues in the CDR3. The V and J ends lost 0 bases and 1 base respectively, with 6 bases between them. The CDR3 region is CASSQDRVNTGELFF. CDR3 nucleotide sequence: TGCGCCAGCAGCCAAGACAGGGTGAACACCGGGGAGCTGTTTTTT.